One and the same sample provided the 27 T cell receptor beta chains below, sequenced in a study of Graves' ophthalmopathy and Graves' hyperthyroidism. CDR3 regions of TCR beta were amplified from RNA transcripts. A first-round RT-PCR used HTBI primers, followed by a second-round multiplex PCR. A single record per CDR3 protein comes from TCRdb applying MiXCR to the multiplex PCR reads. Of a few hundred thousand distinct CDR3 sequences in the sample, about 40% were seen once. Material for sequencing was peripheral blood or thyroid tissue (not recorded which). All receptors derive from an adult man with Graves' hyperthyroidism.

As concerns this clonotype: A clone one base away is much larger, so this may be a read error. The chain couples TRBV7-9 to TRBJ1-2; no clear D gene. Germline values: CDR1 SEHNR, CDR2 FQNEAQ (reference sequence). The germline V and J ends were trimmed by 5 bases and 8 bases, with 18 bases remaining between them. The length of the CDR3 is 14 residues. The CDR3 DNA reads as TGTGCCAGCAGCCCGGACCGCCCAATGATCGGCTACACCTTC. Translated, it gives CASSPDRPMIGYTF.

This clonotype was counted at least ten times. The chain couples TRBV3-1 to TRBJ2-5; possible D gene TRBD1, 5 bases. Germline V gene data show CDR1 as LGHDT and CDR2 as YNNKEL (reference sequence). Trimming shortened V by 6 bases and J by 2 bases, and 13 bases separated the two germline ends. The CDR3 extends over 14 amino acids. The CDR3 reads CASRPMGLQETQYF. In nucleotides, the CDR3 is TGTGCCAGCAGGCCGATGGGGCTTCAAGAGACCCAGTACTTC.

Note on this clonotype: One junction end does not reproduce the germline sequence, and a read error may be involved. The chain couples TRBV7-9 to TRBJ2-7; 8 positions agree with TRBD1. The CDR3 spans 13 residues. Germline CDR1 SEHNR, CDR2 FQNEAQ (reference sequence). CDR3 protein: CASSLAGGGFVYF. CDR3 DNA: TGCGCCAGCAGCTTGGCAGGGGGCGGATTCGTCTACTTC.

This clonotype was found many times. The chain recombines TRBV25-1 with TRBJ1-6, with D tentatively TRBD1 (5 bases). CDR3 length: 16 residues. Trimming took off 1 base at V and 11 bases at J, with 18 bases between the two ends. Looked up from germline, CDR1 is MGHDK and CDR2 is SYGVNS. CDR3 in DNA: TGTGCCAGCAGTGAATTTGGAGGGTTGGGGGGTACACCCCTCCACTTT. Its protein is CASSEFGGLGGTPLHF.

The CDR3 here is CASSLAGTQHF. The DNA for the CDR3 is TGTGCCAGCAGCTTAGCCGGGACCCAGCATTTT. V gene TRBV7-9 combines with J gene TRBJ1-5; D not certain. Germline assignment: CDR1 SEHNR and CDR2 FQNEAQ (reference sequence). The CDR3 runs 11 residues. V dropped 0 bases and J dropped 11 bases, with 5 bases sitting between them.

There are many counts of this clonotype. The CDR3 protein is CASSAWIPGQGSTDTQYF. CDR3 sequence (DNA): TGTGCCAGCAGCGCCTGGATCCCGGGACAGGGAAGCACAGATACGCAGTATTTT. The chain employs TRBV9 and TRBJ2-3; 9 bases agree with TRBD1. The CDR3 has 18 amino acids. Germline V gene data show CDR1 as SGDLS and CDR2 as YYNGEE. V was clipped by 3 bases and J by 0 bases; unmatched bases: 11.

In its sample, this clonotype was seen a few times. The genes are TRBV12-3 or TRBV12-4 and TRBJ1-1; the D is unclear. Trimming removed 8 bases from V and 0 bases from J, with 7 bases in between. The CDR3 extends over 12 amino acids. This CDR3 reads CASPLMNTEAFF. In DNA form, the CDR3 reads TGTGCCAGCCCGCTCATGAACACTGAAGCTTTCTTT.

This clonotype was seen once. The chain joins TRBV29-1 to TRBJ1-2; 10 bases line up with TRBD1. The CDR3 spans 14 residues. Germline CDR1 SQVTM, CDR2 ANQGSEA. J was trimmed by 5 bases and V by 6 bases; bases with no gene match: 9. The CDR3 bases are TGCAGCGTCAAAAGGACAGGGGGACGGTATGGCTACACCTTC. Translating it yields CSVKRTGGRYGYTF.

The V and J genes are TRBV29-1 and TRBJ2-3, with 7 bases fitting TRBD2. Germline CDR1 SQVTM, CDR2 ANQGSEA. Germline trimming cut 6 bases from V and 4 bases from J; bases unmatched to any gene: 10. The CDR3 covers 14 residues. CDR3 nucleotide sequence: TGCAGCGTAGATCGTGGCGGGGGATCAGATACGCAGTATTTT. It specifies CSVDRGGGSDTQYF.

This clonotype was seen a handful of times. CDR3 protein: CATSSQLAGGLKDEQFF. The CDR3 DNA is TGTGCCACCAGCAGCCAATTAGCGGGAGGGCTTAAAGATGAGCAGTTCTTC. The chain uses TRBV15 and TRBJ2-7; TRBD2 matches at 11 bases. The J call is uncertain, as TRBJ2-1 better fits the DNA end. The CDR3 sequence is 17 residues long. Per germline, CDR1 LNHNV and CDR2 YYDKDF (reference sequence).

At least ten counts were recorded for this clonotype. The chain joins TRBV19 to TRBJ2-7; D is ambiguous. Germline V lookup: CDR1 LNHDA, CDR2 SQIVND (reference sequence). V was cut by 3 bases and J by 1 base, with 7 bases left in between. The length of the CDR3 is 13 residues. CDR3 nucleotides: TGTGCCAGTAGTATGACCATGTCCTACGAGCAGTACTTC. Protein: CASSMTMSYEQYF.

This clonotype appeared a single time. V is TRBV7-9 and J is TRBJ2-3; TRBD2 aligns across 9 bases. The CDR3 length is 16 residues. V shed 10 bases and J 6 bases; nucleotides not matched to a gene: 17. Germline V CDR1 and CDR2: SEHNR, FQNEAQ (reference sequence). The CDR3 DNA sequence: TGTGCCACCAGTGGGCCGGGACTAGCAAGTACCGATACGCAGTATTTT. Amino acids: CATSGPGLASTDTQYF.

This sequence joins TRBV29-1 and TRBJ2-7, with 10 bases aligning to TRBD2. The J call is doubtful: the DNA matches TRBJ2-1 better. The CDR3 length is 14 residues. Germline values: CDR1 SQVTM, CDR2 ANQGSEA. This chain's CDR3 is CSVEGSGRTEEQFF. For the CDR3, the DNA is TGCAGCGTTGAAGGTAGCGGGAGGACAGAAGAGCAGTTCTTC.

The chain employs TRBV12-3 or TRBV12-4 and TRBJ1-3; no clear D. V was shortened by 5 bases and J by 0 bases, with 11 bases between the two germline ends. CDR3 length equals 15 residues. The CDR3 region has the DNA TGTGCCAGCAGTGACGGAGGGCCCTCTGGAAACACCATATATTTT. It yields the protein CASSDGGPSGNTIYF.

In regard to this clonotype: A much bigger clone sits one base away, suggesting this may be a read error. The chain employs TRBV7-9 and TRBJ2-7; TRBD2 agrees at 8 bases. V was clipped by 5 bases and J by 5 bases; unmatched bases: 11. Germline V CDR1 and CDR2: SEHNR, FQNEAQ (reference sequence). This CDR3 is 15 amino acids long. CDR3 coding DNA: TGTGCCAGCAGCAGCCGGGAGGGCAAAATGCACGAGCAGTACTTC. The encoded protein is CASSSREGKMHEQYF.

Concerning this clonotype itself: This could be a read error, since a much larger clone is one nucleotide away. This chain connects TRBV24-1 to TRBJ2-7; 11 nucleotides match TRBD2. V shed 0 bases, J shed 4 bases, and the junction held 16 bases outside the gene matches. Germline loops: CDR1 KGHDR, CDR2 SFDVKD. This CDR3 is 20 amino acids long. In DNA form, the CDR3 reads TGTGCCACCAGTGATTTGCGGGAGGGAATTAGCGGGAGGGTCCCTTACGAGCAGTACTTC. Translating gives CATSDLREGISGRVPYEQYF.

For this clonotype: The DNA is omitted, as the CDR3 cannot be located on it reliably, and the CDR3 follows TCRdb's listing. This rearrangement joins TRBV7-2 to TRBJ2-7; TRBD1 is the table's D call and was not checked against the DNA. Per germline, CDR1 SGHTA and CDR2 FQGNSA. The CDR3 region is 20 residues in length, termini included. CDR3: CASSFYICSARDRRDHEQYF.

The chain carries TRBV5-1 and TRBJ1-1; the D is unclear. Trimming pared 1 base from V and 4 bases from J, leaving 17 bases between. Germline values: CDR1 SGHRS, CDR2 YFSETQ. This CDR3 comprises 16 residues. CDR3 sequence: CASSLSRAEGSTEAFF. In DNA, the CDR3 is TGCGCCAGCAGCTTGAGTAGGGCCGAGGGTAGCACTGAAGCTTTCTTT.

This clonotype was counted only a few times. As the CDR3 is not closed by the conserved phenylalanine or tryptophan, this likely results from a read error. No DNA is shown, since the ends of the CDR3 on it are uncertain; the CDR3 is the one TCRdb lists. CDR3 sequence reads: CASSLPGQ. The chain couples TRBV7-2 to TRBJ2-7; the D segment call TRBD1 is taken from the table without a DNA check. CDR1 and CDR2 (germline): SGHTA, FQGNSA. The CDR3 length is 8 residues, termini included.

In its sample, this clonotype was seen a few times. A read error may explain this, as a much larger clone is one base away. Here the CDR3 reads CASSENWDYEQYF. For the CDR3, the DNA is TGTGCCAGCAGTGAAAACTGGGACTACGAGCAGTACTTC. The chain is built from TRBV6-1 and TRBJ2-7; D gene unclear. The CDR3 has 13 residues. Germline V gene sequence: CDR1 MNHNS, CDR2 SASEGT. V lost 2 bases, J lost 3 bases, and 8 bases lay in between.

The J gene is TRBJ2-7, the V gene TRBV18, with TRBD2 identical over 10 bases. Germline V gene lookup returns CDR1 KGHSH and CDR2 LQKENI. This CDR3 has 14 residues. J gave up 5 bases and V 3 bases, and 4 bases lay outside the gene matches. CDR3 residues: CASSPTSGTHEQYF. The CDR3 bases are TGTGCCAGCTCACCCACTAGCGGGACCCACGAGCAGTACTTC. The full variable domain, with the rest looked up from reference TRBV18 and TRBJ2-7, is NAGVMQNPRHLVRRRGQEARLRCSPMKGHSHVYWYRQLPEEGLKFMVYLQKENIIDESGMPKERFSAEFPKEGPSILRIQQVVRGDSAAYFCASSPTSGTHEQYFGPGTRLTVT.

The chain combines TRBV15 with TRBJ1-2, with 8 bases that match TRBD1. The CDR3 loop spans 14 amino acids. From germline, CDR1 is LNHNV and CDR2 YYDKDF (reference sequence). V was clipped by 5 bases and J by 4 bases; unmatched bases: 6. CDR3 amino acids: CATSHGTGVYGYTF. For the CDR3, the DNA is TGTGCCACCAGCCACGGGACAGGAGTCTATGGCTACACCTTC. Looking up the rest from reference TRBV15 and TRBJ1-2 gives the full variable domain: DAMVIQNPRYQVTQFGKPVTLSCSQTLNHNVMYWYQQKSSQAPKLLFHYYDKDFNNEADTPDNFQSRRPNTSFCFLDIRSPGLGDTAMYLCATSHGTGVYGYTFGSGTRLTVV.

There are many counts of this clonotype. The chain is built from TRBV19 and TRBJ1-5; possible D gene TRBD1, 5 bases. The length of the CDR3 is 15 residues. Trimming pared 1 base from V and 1 base from J, leaving 8 bases between. Germline V gene sequence: CDR1 LNHDA, CDR2 SQIVND (reference sequence). For the CDR3, the DNA is TGTGCCAGTAGTATAGGACCAGGGAGCAATCAGCCCCAGCATTTT. Translated: CASSIGPGSNQPQHF.

The chain joins TRBV2 to TRBJ1-2; maybe TRBD1 (5 bases). The V end was cut by 5 bases, the J end by 5 bases, with 18 bases between. CDR1 and CDR2 from the germline V gene are SNHLY and FYNNEI. The CDR3 loop spans 15 amino acids. CDR3 amino acids: CASSIQREGAYGYTF. The CDR3 DNA follows: TGTGCCAGCAGTATCCAGCGGGAAGGGGCATATGGCTACACCTTC.

This clonotype was observed at least ten times. The chain uses TRBV29-1 and TRBJ2-5, with D perhaps TRBD2 (5 bases). The CDR3 is 12 amino acids. The V and J ends lost 4 bases and 7 bases respectively, with 13 bases between them. CDR1 and CDR2 (germline): SQVTM, ANQGSEA. CDR3: CSVGVSGGTQYF. The CDR3 DNA reads TGCAGCGTTGGGGTGAGCGGCGGGACCCAGTACTTC.

Ten or more counts support this clonotype. The V gene is TRBV12-3 or TRBV12-4, the J gene TRBJ1-5, with D perhaps TRBD1 (5 bases). The CDR3 contains 15 residues. V shed 5 bases and J shed 4 bases, with 15 bases lying between them. CDR3 DNA sequence: TGTGCCAGCAGTGCCCGGGGCGGGGTAAATCAGCCCCAGCATTTT. Protein: CASSARGGVNQPQHF.

Many counts were recorded for this clonotype. The chain joins TRBV7-2 to TRBJ1-5; no clear D gene. Germline lookup yields CDR1 SGHTA and CDR2 FQGNSA. V shed 3 bases and J shed 5 bases, with 14 bases lying between them. CDR3 length: 15 amino acids. CDR3: CASSLGRRKDQPQHF. CDR3 DNA: TGTGCCAGCAGCTTGGGGAGGAGGAAAGATCAGCCCCAGCATTTT.